This T cell receptor (beta chain) was profiled in a study of T cell responses to AZD1222 COVID-19 vaccine. Germline CDR1 is SQVTM and CDR2 is ANQGSEA. This CDR3 spans 17 amino acids. Losses at the gene ends were 3 bases for V and 5 bases for J; bases not matched to a gene: 16. Measured with immunoSEQ multiplex PCR; TCRdb has only the in-frame clones, and not every one. The data show roughly 96,000 clones, more than 75% seen once. The receptor comes from an adult in good health. The specimen comprised peripheral blood, sampled on day 0 of AZD1222 vaccination. V gene TRBV29-1 combines with J gene TRBJ1-2, with 9 bases matching TRBD1. CDR3 residues: CSVDATPGDRVSYGYTF. CDR3 nucleotides: TGCAGCGTTGACGCGACCCCGGGGGACAGGGTGTCATATGGCTACACCTTC.